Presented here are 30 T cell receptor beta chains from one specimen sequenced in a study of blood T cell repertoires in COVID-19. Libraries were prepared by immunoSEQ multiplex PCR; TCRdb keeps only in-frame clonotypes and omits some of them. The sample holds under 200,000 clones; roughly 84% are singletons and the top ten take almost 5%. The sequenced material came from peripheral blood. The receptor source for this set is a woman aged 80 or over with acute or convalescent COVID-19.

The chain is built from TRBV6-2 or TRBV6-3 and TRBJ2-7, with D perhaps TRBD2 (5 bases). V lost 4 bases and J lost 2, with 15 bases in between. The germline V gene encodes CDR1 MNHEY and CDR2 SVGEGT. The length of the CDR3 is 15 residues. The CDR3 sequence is CASSSFPLAAYEQYF. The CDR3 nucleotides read TGTGCCAGCAGTTCCTTCCCGCTAGCCGCCTACGAGCAGTACTTC.

Here the CDR3 DNA reads TGCGCCAGCAGCTTGGAAGGACTAGCTCAGGGTGAGCAGTTCTTC. This encodes CASSLEGLAQGEQFF. This rearrangement joins TRBV5-1 to TRBJ2-1; 8 nucleotides line up with TRBD2. The J segment lost 9 bases and the V segment lost 0 bases, leaving 8 bases of the junction unmatched. Germline values: CDR1 SGHRS, CDR2 YFSETQ. CDR3 length equals 15 residues.

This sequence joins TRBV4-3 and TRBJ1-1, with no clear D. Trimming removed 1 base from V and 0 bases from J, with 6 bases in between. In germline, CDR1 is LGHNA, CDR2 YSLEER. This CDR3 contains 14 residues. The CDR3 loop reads CASSQGQVNTEAFF. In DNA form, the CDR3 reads TGCGCCAGCAGCCAAGGGCAGGTGAACACTGAAGCTTTCTTT.

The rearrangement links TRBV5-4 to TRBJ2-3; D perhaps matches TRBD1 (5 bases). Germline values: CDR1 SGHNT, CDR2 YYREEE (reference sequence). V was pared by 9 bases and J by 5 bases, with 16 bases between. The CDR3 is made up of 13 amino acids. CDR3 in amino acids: CATQQGSEDTQYF. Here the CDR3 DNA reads TGTGCCACCCAGCAGGGTTCTGAAGATACGCAGTATTTT. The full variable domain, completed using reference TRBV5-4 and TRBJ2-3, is ETGVTQSPTHLIKTRGQQVTLRCSSQSGHNTVSWYQQALGQGPQFIFQYYREEENGRGNFPPRFSGLQFPNYSSELNVNALELDDSALYLCATQQGSEDTQYFGPGTRLTVL.

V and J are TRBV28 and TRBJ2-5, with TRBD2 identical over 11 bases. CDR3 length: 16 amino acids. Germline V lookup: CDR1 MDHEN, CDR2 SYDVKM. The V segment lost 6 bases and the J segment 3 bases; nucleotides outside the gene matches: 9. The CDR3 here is CASSLGTGLAEETQYF. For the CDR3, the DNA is TGTGCCAGCAGCTTGGGGACGGGACTAGCGGAAGAGACCCAGTACTTC.

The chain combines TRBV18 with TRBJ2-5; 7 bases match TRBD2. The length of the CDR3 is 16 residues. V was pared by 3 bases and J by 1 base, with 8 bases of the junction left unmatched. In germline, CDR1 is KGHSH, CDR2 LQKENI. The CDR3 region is CASSPYPGGTQETQYF. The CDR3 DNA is TGTGCCAGCTCACCTTACCCGGGGGGAACCCAAGAGACCCAGTACTTC.

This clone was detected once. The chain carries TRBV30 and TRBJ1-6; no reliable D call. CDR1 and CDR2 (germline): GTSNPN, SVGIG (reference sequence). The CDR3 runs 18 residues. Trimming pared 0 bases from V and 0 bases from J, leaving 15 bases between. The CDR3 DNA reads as TGTGCCTGGAGTGTCCCCAGAGGGATTAGCTCCTATAATTCACCCCTCCACTTT. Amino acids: CAWSVPRGISSYNSPLHF. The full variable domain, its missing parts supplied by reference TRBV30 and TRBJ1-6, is SQTIHQWPATLVQPVGSPLSLECTVEGTSNPNLYWYRQAAGRGLQLLFYSVGIGQISSEVPQNLSASRPQDRQFILSSKKLLLSDSGFYLCAWSVPRGISSYNSPLHFGNGTRLTVT.

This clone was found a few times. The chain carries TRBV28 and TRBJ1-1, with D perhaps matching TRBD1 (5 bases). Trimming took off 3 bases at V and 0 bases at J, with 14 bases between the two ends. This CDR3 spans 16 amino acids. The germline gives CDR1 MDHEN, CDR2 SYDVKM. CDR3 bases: TGTGCCAGCAGTTTTTCAGGGATGGGTATGAACACTGAAGCTTTCTTT. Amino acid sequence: CASSFSGMGMNTEAFF.

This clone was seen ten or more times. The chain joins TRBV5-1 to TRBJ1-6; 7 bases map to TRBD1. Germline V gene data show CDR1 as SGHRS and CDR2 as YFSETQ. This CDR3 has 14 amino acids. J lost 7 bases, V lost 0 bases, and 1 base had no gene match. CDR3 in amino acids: CASSLDRGNSPLHF. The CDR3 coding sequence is TGCGCCAGCAGCTTGGACAGGGGAAATTCACCCCTCCACTTT.

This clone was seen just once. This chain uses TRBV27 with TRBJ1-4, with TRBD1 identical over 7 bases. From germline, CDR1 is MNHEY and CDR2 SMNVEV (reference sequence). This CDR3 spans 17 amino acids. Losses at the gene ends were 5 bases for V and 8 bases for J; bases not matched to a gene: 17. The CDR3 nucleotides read TGTGCCAGCAGTCCACTTACCTCCAGGGGGAGAGGAGAAAAACTGTTTTTT. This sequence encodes CASSPLTSRGRGEKLFF.

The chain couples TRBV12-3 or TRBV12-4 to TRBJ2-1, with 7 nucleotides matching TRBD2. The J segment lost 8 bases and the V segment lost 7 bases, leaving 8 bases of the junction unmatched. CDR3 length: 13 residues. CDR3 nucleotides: TGTGCCAGCATGCGGGAGTGGGGGTATGAGCAGTTCTTC. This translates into CASMREWGYEQFF.

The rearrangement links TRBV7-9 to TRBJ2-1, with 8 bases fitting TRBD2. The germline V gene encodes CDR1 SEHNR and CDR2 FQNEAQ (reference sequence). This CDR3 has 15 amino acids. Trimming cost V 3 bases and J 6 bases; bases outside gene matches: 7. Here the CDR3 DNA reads TGTGCCAGCAGCTTCTCCACGGGAGGGGGCAATGAGCAGTTCTTC. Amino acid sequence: CASSFSTGGGNEQFF. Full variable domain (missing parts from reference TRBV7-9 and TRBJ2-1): DTGVSQNPRHKITKRGQNVTFRCDPISEHNRLYWYRQTLGQGPEFLTYFQNEAQLEKSRLLSDRFSAERPKGSFSTLEIQRTEQGDSAMYLCASSFSTGGGNEQFFGPGTRLTVL.

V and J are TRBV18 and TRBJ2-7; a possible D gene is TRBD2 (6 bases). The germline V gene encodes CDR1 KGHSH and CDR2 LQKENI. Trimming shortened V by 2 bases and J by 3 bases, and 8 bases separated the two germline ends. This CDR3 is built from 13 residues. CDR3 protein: CASSPVSGYEQYF. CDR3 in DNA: TGTGCCAGCTCACCAGTTAGCGGCTACGAGCAGTACTTC.

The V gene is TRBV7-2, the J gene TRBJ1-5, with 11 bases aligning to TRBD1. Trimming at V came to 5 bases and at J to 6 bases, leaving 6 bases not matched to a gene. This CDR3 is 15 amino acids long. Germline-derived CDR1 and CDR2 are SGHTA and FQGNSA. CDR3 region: CASSQGQGAFQPQHF. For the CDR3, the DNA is TGTGCCAGCAGCCAAGGACAGGGGGCTTTTCAGCCCCAGCATTTT.

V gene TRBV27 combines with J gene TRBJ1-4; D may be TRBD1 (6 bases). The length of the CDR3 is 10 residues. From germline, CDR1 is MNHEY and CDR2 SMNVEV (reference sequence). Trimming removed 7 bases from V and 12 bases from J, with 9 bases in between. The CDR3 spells CASNSGELFF. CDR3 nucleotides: TGTGCCAGCAACTCAGGGGAACTGTTTTTT.

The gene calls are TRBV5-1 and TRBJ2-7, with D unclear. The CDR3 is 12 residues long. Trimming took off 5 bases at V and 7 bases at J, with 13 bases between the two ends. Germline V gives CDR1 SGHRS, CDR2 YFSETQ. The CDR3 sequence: CASSLEIGEQYF. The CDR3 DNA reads TGCGCCAGCAGTCTCGAGATCGGTGAGCAGTACTTC.

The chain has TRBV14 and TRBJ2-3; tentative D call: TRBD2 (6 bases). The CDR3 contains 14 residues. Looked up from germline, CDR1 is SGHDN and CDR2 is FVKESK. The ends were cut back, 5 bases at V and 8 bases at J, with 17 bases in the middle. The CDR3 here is CASSGTTRLTTQYF. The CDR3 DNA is TGTGCCAGCAGCGGAACGACTAGGCTCACTACGCAGTATTTT.

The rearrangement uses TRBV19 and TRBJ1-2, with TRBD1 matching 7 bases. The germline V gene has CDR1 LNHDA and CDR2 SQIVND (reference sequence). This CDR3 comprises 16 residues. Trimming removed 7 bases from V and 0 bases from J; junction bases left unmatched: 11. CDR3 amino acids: CASITTQGQSNYGYTF. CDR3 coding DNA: TGTGCCAGTATCACAACACAGGGGCAGTCTAACTATGGCTACACCTTC.

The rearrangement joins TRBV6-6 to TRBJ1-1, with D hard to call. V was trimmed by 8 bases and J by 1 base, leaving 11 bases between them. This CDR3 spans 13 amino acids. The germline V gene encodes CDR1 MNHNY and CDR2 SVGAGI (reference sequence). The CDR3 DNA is TGTGCCAGCCGATTTATCGGGAACACTGAAGCTTTCTTT. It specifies CASRFIGNTEAFF.

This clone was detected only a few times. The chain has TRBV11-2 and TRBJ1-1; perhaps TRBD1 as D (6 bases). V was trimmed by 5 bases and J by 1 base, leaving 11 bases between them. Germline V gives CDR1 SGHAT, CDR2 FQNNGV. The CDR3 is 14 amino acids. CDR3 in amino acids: CASSILTGNTEAFF. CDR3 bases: TGTGCCAGCAGCATTCTGACAGGGAACACTGAAGCTTTCTTT. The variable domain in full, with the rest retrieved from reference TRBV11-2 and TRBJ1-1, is EAGVAQSPRYKIIEKRQSVAFWCNPISGHATLYWYQQILGQGPKLLIQFQNNGVVDDSQLPKDRFSAERLKGVDSTLKIQPAKLEDSAVYLCASSILTGNTEAFFGQGTRLTVV.

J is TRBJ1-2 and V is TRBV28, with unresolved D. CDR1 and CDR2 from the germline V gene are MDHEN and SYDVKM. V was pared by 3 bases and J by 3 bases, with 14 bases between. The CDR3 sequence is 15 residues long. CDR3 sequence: CASSFVPAEDYGYTF. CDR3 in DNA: TGTGCCAGCAGTTTCGTCCCCGCGGAGGACTATGGCTACACCTTC.

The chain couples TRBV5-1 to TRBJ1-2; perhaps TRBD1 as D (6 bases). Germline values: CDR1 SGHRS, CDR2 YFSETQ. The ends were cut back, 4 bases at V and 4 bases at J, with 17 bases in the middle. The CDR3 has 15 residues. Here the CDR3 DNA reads TGCGCCAGCAGCCCGGCAGGGGCGCCGGGCTATGGCTACACCTTC. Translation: CASSPAGAPGYGYTF.

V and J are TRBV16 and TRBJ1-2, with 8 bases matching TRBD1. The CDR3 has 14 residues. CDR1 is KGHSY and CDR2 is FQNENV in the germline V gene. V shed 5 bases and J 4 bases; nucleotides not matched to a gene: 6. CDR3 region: CASSLPGGPYGYTF. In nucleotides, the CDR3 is TGTGCCAGCAGCTTACCAGGGGGCCCCTATGGCTACACCTTC.

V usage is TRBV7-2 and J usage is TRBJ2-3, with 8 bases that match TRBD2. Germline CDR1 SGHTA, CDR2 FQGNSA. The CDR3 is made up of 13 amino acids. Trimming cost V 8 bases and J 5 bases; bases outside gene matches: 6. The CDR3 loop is CASRGRSGDTQYF. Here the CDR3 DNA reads TGTGCCAGCCGCGGGAGGTCCGGAGATACGCAGTATTTT.

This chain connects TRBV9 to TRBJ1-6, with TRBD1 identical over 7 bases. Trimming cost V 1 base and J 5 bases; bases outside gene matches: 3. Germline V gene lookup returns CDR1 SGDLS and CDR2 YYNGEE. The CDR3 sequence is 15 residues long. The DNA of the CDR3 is TGTGCCAGCAGCGTAAGGGGACAGAATAATTCACCCCTCCACTTT. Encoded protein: CASSVRGQNNSPLHF.

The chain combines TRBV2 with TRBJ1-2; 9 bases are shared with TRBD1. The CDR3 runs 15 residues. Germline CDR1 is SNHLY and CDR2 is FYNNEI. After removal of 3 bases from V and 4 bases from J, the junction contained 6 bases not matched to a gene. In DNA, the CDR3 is TGTGCCAGCAGTGACGTTTTGGGACAGGGCTATGGCTACACCTTC. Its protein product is CASSDVLGQGYGYTF.

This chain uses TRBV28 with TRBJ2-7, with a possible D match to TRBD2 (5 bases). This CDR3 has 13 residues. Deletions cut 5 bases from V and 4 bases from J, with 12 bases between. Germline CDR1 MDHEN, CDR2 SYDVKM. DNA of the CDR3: TGTGCCAGCAGTCTCGGACCGGGGTACGAGCAGTACTTC. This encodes CASSLGPGYEQYF.

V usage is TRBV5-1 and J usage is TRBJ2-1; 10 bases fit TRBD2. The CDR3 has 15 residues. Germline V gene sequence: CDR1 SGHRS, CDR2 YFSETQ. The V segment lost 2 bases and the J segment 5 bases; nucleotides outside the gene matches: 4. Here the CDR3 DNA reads TGCGCCAGCAGCTTACTAGCGGGACTGGACAATGAGCAGTTCTTC. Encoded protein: CASSLLAGLDNEQFF.

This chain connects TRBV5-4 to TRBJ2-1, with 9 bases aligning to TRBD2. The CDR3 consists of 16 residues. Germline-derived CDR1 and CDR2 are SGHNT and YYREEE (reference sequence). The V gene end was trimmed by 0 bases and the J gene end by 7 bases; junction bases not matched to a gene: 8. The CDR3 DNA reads TGTGCCAGCAGCTTGGATGGTAGCGGGAGTAGGAATGAGCAGTTCTTC. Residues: CASSLDGSGSRNEQFF.

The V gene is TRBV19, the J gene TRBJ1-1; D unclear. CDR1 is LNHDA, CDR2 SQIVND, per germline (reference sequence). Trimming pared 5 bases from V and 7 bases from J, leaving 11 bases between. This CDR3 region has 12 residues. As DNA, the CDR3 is TGTGCCAGTAGTGGACGGGCGGGTGAAGCTTTCTTT. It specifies CASSGRAGEAFF.